The present entry profiles one TCR beta chain with its context. Everyone who donated was a healthy bone marrow donor. These data are taken from a study of cytomegalovirus exposure and HLA in healthy donors. The PCR contained 60 Vbeta and 13 Jbeta primers. Assay: immunoSEQ multiplex PCR; the TCRdb copy retains only in-frame clones and omits some. The sample has some 70,000 clones; roughly 82% are singletons. Sequenced sample: PBMCs. This receptor was identified in a man aged 18 to 30 in good health and CMV-seronegative.

CDR3 bases: TGCGCCAGCAGCTTGGGGGGCCAGGGTTTTGCAGATACGCAGTATTTT. As protein: CASSLGGQGFADTQYF. V is TRBV5-1 and J is TRBJ2-3; TRBD1 might be the D (5 bases). The V gene lost 0 bases and the J gene lost 4 bases, with 15 bases spanning the gap. The CDR3 covers 16 residues. Germline CDR1 reads SGHRS; CDR2 reads YFSETQ.